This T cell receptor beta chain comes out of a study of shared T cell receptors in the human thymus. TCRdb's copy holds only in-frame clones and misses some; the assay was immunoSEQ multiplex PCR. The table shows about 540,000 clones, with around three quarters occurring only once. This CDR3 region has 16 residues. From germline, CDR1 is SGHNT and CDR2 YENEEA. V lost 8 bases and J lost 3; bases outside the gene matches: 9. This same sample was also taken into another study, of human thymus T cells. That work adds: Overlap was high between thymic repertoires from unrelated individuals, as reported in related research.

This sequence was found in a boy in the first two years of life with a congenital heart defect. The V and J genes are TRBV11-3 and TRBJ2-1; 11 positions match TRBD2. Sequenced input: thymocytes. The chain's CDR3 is CASPWVSGRGYNEQFF. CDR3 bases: TGTGCCAGCCCCTGGGTTAGCGGGAGGGGCTACAATGAGCAGTTCTTC.